The 13 T cell receptor beta chains given below trace back to one sample, sequenced in a study of identical twins. TCRdb called the 5' RACE reads again in MiXCR, with one record for every CDR3 protein. The table records about 900,000 distinct CDR3 sequences, roughly an eighth of them present only once. These sequences were also reported in another study, on yellow fever vaccine responses in identical twins.

The material sequenced was PBMCs. All receptors derive from a woman aged 18-35 years in good health.

As for this clonotype: One end of the junction fails to match germline, which may point to a read error. The chain recombines TRBV20-1 with TRBJ1-5, with D perhaps TRBD1 (6 bases). This CDR3 has 12 amino acids. Germline CDR1 and CDR2: DFQATT and SNEGSKA (reference sequence). The CDR3 spells CSAEDSSQPQRF. The DNA for the CDR3 is TGCAGTGCTGAGGACAGTTCTCAGCCCCAGCGTTTT.

Of note for this clonotype: A read error may be the cause here, since a much bigger clone is one base away. The chain links TRBV4-1 to TRBJ2-3; D remains unclear. The CDR3 loop spans 15 amino acids. The germline V gene has CDR1 MGHRA and CDR2 YSYEKL. CDR3 protein: CASIQDFRYADTQYF. The CDR3 coding sequence is TGCGCCAGCATCCAAGACTTCCGTTACGCAGATACGCAGTATTTT.

The gene calls are TRBV11-2 and TRBJ1-4; no clear D gene. V gave up 3 bases and J gave up 0 bases, with 14 bases separating them. Germline V gene data show CDR1 as SGHAT and CDR2 as FQNNGV. The CDR3 totals 17 residues. In DNA, the CDR3 is TGTGCCAGCAGCTTCGGGCTGGGAGTAGCAACTAATGAAAAACTGTTTTTT. This sequence encodes CASSFGLGVATNEKLFF.

This clonotype has only a few counts. The chain uses TRBV28 and TRBJ2-7, with D perhaps given as TRBD1 or TRBD2 (6 bases each). The CDR3 runs to 12 residues. Germline V CDR1 and CDR2: MDHEN, SYDVKM. Trimming stripped 7 bases from V and 6 bases from J, with 13 bases between. The CDR3 DNA is TGTGCCAGCAACAGCCGGGGGCGCGAGCAGTACGTC. Protein: CASNSRGREQYV.

The chain has TRBV7-8 and TRBJ2-7; D could derive from TRBD1 or TRBD2 (5 bases each). CDR3 length: 14 residues. The V and J ends lost 1 base and 7 bases respectively, with 14 bases between them. The germline V gene encodes CDR1 SGHVS and CDR2 FQNEAQ. This CDR3 is CASSLDGGVREQYF. CDR3 DNA sequence: TGTGCCAGCAGCTTAGATGGGGGAGTACGGGAGCAGTACTTC.

The table lists this clonotype with a few counts. This chain links TRBV4-2 with TRBJ2-7; 7 nucleotides align to TRBD2. Germline loops: CDR1 LGHNA, CDR2 YNFKEQ. J gave up 3 bases and V 4 bases, and 3 bases lay outside the gene matches. This CDR3 comprises 13 residues. CDR3 region: CASSPGGDYEQYF. The CDR3 DNA sequence: TGTGCCAGCAGCCCGGGGGGTGACTACGAGCAGTACTTC.

This clonotype was found many times. This sequence joins TRBV3-1 and TRBJ2-1; TRBD2 agrees at 12 bases. The CDR3 is 16 residues long. The V segment lost 5 bases and the J segment 3 bases; nucleotides outside the gene matches: 5. CDR1 LGHDT and CDR2 YNNKEL come from the germline V gene (reference sequence). The CDR3 sequence: CASSGWTSGNYNEQFF. The CDR3 DNA reads TGTGCCAGCAGCGGATGGACTAGCGGGAACTACAATGAGCAGTTCTTC.

The chain has TRBV10-3 and TRBJ2-1; 13 positions agree with TRBD2. The CDR3 runs 15 residues. The germline V gene encodes CDR1 ENHRY and CDR2 SYGVKD. V was clipped by 6 bases and J by 5 bases; unmatched bases: 4. The CDR3 loop reads CAIRTTSGRNNEQFF. CDR3 coding DNA: TGTGCCATCAGAACGACTAGCGGGAGGAACAATGAGCAGTTCTTC.

This clonotype was seen repeatedly, ten times or more. This rearrangement joins TRBV12-3 or TRBV12-4 to TRBJ2-2, with D maybe TRBD2 (6 bases). The V end lost 3 bases, the J end lost 6 bases, and 14 bases lay between the germline ends. This CDR3 is 15 amino acids long. The chain's CDR3 is CASSLRLAVSGELFF. CDR3 DNA: TGTGCCAGCAGTTTGAGGTTAGCGGTATCCGGGGAGCTGTTTTTT.

This chain connects TRBV4-1 to TRBJ2-3; 12 bases align to TRBD2. The CDR3 sequence is 17 residues long. Germline V lookup: CDR1 MGHRA, CDR2 YSYEKL. With V trimmed by 1 base and J by 1 base, 3 bases remained unmatched. CDR3 nucleotide sequence: TGCGCCAGCAGCCAAGGGACTAGCGGGGAGGGCACAGATACGCAGTATTTT. This translates into CASSQGTSGEGTDTQYF.

The rearrangement links TRBV7-9 to TRBJ1-1; 12 bases line up with TRBD1. Germline trimming cut 3 bases from V and 11 bases from J; bases unmatched to any gene: 7. The CDR3 runs 14 residues. The germline gives CDR1 SEHNR, CDR2 FQNEAQ (reference sequence). CDR3: CASSFPGQGAVAFF. CDR3 nucleotide sequence: TGTGCCAGCAGCTTCCCGGGACAGGGGGCTGTGGCTTTCTTT.

CDR3: CASSLKGGAGTDTQYF. DNA for the CDR3: TGTGCCAGCAGCTTAAAGGGGGGGGCGGGCACAGATACGCAGTATTTT. V and J are TRBV7-6 and TRBJ2-3; TRBD2 might be the D (7 bases). The CDR3 consists of 16 residues. Germline CDR1 reads SGHVS; CDR2 reads FNYEAQ. Deletions cut 2 bases from V and 1 base from J, with 13 bases between. Using reference TRBV7-6 and TRBJ2-3 for the parts outside the CDR3, the full variable domain is GAGVSQSPRYKVTKRGQDVALRCDPISGHVSLYWYRQALGQGPEFLTYFNYEAQQDKSGLPNDRFSAERPEGSISTLTIQRTEQRDSAMYRCASSLKGGAGTDTQYFGPGTRLTVL.

This chain connects TRBV12-3 or TRBV12-4 to TRBJ2-4; TRBD2 matches 12 bases. CDR3 length: 15 residues. Trimming cost V 3 bases and J 7 bases; bases outside gene matches: 4. The CDR3 bases are TGTGCCAGCAGTTTGACTAGCGGGAGAGAGAACATTCAGTACTTC. As protein: CASSLTSGRENIQYF.